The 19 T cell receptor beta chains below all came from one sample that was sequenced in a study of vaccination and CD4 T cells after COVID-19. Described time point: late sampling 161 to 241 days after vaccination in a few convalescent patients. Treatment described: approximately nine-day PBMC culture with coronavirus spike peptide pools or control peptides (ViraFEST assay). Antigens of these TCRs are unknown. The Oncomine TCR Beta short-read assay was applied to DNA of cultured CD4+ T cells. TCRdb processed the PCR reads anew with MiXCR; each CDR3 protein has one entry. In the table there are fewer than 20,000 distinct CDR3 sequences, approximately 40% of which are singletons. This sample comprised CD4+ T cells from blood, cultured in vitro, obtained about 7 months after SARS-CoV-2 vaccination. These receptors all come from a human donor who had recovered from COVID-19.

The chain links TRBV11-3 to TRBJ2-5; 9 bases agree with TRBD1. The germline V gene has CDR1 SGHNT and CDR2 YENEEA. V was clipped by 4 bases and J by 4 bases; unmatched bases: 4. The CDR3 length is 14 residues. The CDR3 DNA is TGTGCCAGCAGCTCCGGACAGGGGCCAGAGACCCAGTACTTC. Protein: CASSSGQGPETQYF.

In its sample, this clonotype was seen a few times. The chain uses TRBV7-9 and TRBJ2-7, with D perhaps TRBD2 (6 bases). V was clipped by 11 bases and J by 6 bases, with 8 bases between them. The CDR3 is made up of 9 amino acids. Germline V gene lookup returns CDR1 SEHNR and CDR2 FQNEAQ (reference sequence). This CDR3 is CADGGEQYF. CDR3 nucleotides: TGTGCCGACGGGGGCGAGCAGTACTTC. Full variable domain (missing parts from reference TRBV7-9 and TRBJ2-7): DTGVSQNPRHKITKRGQNVTFRCDPISEHNRLYWYRQTLGQGPEFLTYFQNEAQLEKSRLLSDRFSAERPKGSFSTLEIQRTEQGDSAMYLCADGGEQYFGPGTRLTVT.

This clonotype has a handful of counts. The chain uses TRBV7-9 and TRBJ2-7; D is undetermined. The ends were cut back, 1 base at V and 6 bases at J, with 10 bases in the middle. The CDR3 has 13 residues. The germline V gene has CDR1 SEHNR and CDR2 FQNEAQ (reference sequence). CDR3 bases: TGTGCCAGCAGCTTAGGCCCTGTTGGCGAGCAGTACTTC. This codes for CASSLGPVGEQYF.

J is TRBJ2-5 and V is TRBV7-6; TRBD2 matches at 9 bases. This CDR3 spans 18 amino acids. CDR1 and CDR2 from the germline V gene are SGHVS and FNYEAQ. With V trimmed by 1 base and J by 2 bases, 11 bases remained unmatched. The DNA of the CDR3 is TGTGCCAGCAGCTTAGGGTCTAGCGGGACTCCATCGCAAGAGACCCAGTACTTC. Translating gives CASSLGSSGTPSQETQYF.

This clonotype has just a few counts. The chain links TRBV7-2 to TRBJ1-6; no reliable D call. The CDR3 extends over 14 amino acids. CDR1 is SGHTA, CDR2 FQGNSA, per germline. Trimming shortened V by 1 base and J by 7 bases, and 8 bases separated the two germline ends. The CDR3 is CASSLGFVNSPLHF. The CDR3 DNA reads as TGTGCCAGCAGCTTAGGGTTTGTGAATTCACCCCTCCACTTT.

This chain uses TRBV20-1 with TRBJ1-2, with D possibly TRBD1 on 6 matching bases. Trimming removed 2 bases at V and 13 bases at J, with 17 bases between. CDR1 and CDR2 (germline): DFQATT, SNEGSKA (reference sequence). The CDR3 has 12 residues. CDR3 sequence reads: CSARSRTDLITF. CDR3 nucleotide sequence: TGCAGTGCTAGATCCCGGACAGACTTGATCACCTTC.

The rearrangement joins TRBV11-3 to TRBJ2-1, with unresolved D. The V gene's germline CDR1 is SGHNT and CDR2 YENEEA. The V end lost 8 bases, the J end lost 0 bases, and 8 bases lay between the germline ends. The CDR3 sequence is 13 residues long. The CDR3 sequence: CASEMSSYNEQFF. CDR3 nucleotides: TGTGCCAGCGAGATGAGCTCCTACAATGAGCAGTTCTTC. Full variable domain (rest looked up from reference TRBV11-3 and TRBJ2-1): EAGVVQSPRYKIIEKKQPVAFWCNPISGHNTLYWYLQNLGQGPELLIRYENEEAVDDSQLPKDRFSAERLKGVDSTLKIQPAELGDSAVYLCASEMSSYNEQFFGPGTRLTVL.

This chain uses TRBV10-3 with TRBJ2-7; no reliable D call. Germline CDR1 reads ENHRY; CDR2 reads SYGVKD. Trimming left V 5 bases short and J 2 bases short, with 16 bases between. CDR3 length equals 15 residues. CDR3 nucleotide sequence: TGTGCCATCAGTCAGGCGGTTGTGATACCCTACGAGCAGTACTTC. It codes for CAISQAVVIPYEQYF.

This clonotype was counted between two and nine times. The DNA for the CDR3 is TGTGCCAGCAGCTTACTCCCGGACAGGGGTAATTCACCCCTCCACTTT. Its protein is CASSLLPDRGNSPLHF. The chain recombines TRBV7-8 with TRBJ1-6; 9 positions agree with TRBD1. This CDR3 has 16 residues. The ends lost 2 bases at V and 6 bases at J; junction bases unmatched: 5. Germline lookup yields CDR1 SGHVS and CDR2 FQNEAQ.

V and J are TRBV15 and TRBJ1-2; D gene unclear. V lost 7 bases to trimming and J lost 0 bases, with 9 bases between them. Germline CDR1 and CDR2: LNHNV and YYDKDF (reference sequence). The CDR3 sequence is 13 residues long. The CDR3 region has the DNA TGTGCCACCACTAAGGGAGCTAACTATGGCTACACCTTC. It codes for CATTKGANYGYTF.

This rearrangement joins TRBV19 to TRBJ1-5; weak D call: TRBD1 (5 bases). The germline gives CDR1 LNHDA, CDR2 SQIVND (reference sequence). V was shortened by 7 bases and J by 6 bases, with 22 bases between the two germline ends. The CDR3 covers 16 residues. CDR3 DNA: TGTGCCAGTACCGTGTCCCCCGGGGGGACGACTCAGCCCCAGCATTTT. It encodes CASTVSPGGTTQPQHF. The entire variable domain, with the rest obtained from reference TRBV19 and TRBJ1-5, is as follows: DGGITQSPKYLFRKEGQNVTLSCEQNLNHDAMYWYRQDPGQGLRLIYYSQIVNDFQKGDIAEGYSVSREKKESFPLTVTSAQKNPTAFYLCASTVSPGGTTQPQHFGDGTRLSIL.

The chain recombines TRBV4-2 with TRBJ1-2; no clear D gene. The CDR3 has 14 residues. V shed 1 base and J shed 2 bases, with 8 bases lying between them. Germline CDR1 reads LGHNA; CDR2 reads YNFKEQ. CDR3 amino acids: CASSQGWKNYGYTF. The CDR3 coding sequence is TGTGCCAGCAGCCAAGGATGGAAAAACTATGGCTACACCTTC.

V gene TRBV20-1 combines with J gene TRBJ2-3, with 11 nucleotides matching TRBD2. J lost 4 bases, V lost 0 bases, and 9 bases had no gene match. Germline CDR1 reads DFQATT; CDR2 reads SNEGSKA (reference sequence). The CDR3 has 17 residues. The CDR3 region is CSARDAGSGRASDTQYF. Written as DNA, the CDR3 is TGCAGTGCTAGAGACGCCGGTAGCGGGAGGGCCTCAGATACGCAGTATTTT.

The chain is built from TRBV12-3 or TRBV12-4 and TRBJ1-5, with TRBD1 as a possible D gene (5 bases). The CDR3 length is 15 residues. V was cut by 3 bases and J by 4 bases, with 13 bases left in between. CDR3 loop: CASSLGQGTNQPQHF. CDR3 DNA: TGTGCCAGCAGTTTGGGGCAGGGTACTAATCAGCCCCAGCATTTT.

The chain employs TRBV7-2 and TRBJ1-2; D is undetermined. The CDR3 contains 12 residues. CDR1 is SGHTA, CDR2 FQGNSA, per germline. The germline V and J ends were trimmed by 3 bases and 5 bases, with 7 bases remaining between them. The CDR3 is CASSFGRYGYTF. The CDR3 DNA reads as TGTGCCAGCAGCTTTGGTCGGTATGGCTACACCTTC. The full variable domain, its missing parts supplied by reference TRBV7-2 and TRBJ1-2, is GAGVSQSPSNKVTEKGKDVELRCDPISGHTALYWYRQSLGQGLEFLIYFQGNSAPDKSGLPSDRFSAERTGGSVSTLTIQRTQQEDSAVYLCASSFGRYGYTFGSGTRLTVV.

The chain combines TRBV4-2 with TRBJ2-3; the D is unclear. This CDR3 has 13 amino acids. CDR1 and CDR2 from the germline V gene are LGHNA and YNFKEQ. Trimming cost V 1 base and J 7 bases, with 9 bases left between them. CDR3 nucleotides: TGTGCCAGCAGCCAAGGACCCGCAAATACGCAGTATTTT. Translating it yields CASSQGPANTQYF.

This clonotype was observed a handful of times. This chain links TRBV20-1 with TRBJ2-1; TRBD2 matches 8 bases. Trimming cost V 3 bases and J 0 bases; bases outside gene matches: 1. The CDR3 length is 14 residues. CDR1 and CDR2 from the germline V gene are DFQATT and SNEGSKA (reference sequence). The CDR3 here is CSASGGASYNEQFF. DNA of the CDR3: TGCAGTGCTAGCGGGGGGGCCTCCTACAATGAGCAGTTCTTC.

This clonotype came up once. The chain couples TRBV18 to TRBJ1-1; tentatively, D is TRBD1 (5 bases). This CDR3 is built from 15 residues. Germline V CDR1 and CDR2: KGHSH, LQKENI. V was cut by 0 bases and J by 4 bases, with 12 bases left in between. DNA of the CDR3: TGTGCCAGCTCACCACCGTCGGGCGGGGGCACTGAAGCTTTCTTT. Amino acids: CASSPPSGGGTEAFF.

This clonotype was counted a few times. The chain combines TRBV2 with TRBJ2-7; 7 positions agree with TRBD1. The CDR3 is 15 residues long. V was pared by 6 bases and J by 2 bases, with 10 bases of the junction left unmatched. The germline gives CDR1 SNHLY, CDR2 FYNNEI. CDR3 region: CASRIYRGHTYEQYF. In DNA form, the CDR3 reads TGTGCCAGCAGGATCTACAGGGGCCATACCTACGAGCAGTACTTC.